A selection of T cell receptor beta chains follows, all from one sample in a study of blood T cell repertoires in COVID-19. Libraries were prepared by immunoSEQ multiplex PCR; TCRdb keeps only in-frame clonotypes and omits some of them. Among 100,000 to 150,000 clones listed, around 86% were seen once. Input material: peripheral blood. The receptors derive from a woman of 80 years or more with acute or convalescent COVID-19. Both conserved end residues are part of each CDR3. D genes are given only for firm matches. Rows give clone size only sometimes, using once, few, many, or a class for an expanded clone.

V	J	size	D	CDR3	DNA
TRBV10-3	TRBJ2-3	once	TRBD1	CAISRDRATDTQYF	TGTGCCATCAGTAGGGACAGGGCCACAGATACGCAGTATTTT
TRBV10-1	TRBJ2-1	-	-	CASSLTGLTYNEQFF	TGCGCCAGCAGCTTGACAGGACTTACCTACAATGAGCAGTTCTTC
TRBV19	TRBJ1-2	once	TRBD1	CASSKTGTVRYGYTF	TGTGCCAGTAGTAAGACCGGGACAGTGAGATATGGCTACACCTTC
TRBV7-2	TRBJ1-2	-	-	CASSYSLSNYGYTF	TGTGCCAGCAGCTACAGCCTCTCTAACTATGGCTACACCTTC
TRBV5-5	TRBJ2-2	-	-	CASSLTGYTGELFF	TGTGCCAGCAGCTTGACAGGGTACACCGGGGAGCTGTTTTTT
TRBV4-3	TRBJ1-5	-	-	CASSQDSWKGEPQHF	TGCGCCAGCAGCCAAGATTCTTGGAAAGGAGAGCCCCAGCATTTT
TRBV3-1/TRBV3-2	TRBJ1-2	-	-	CASSHSGSDYGYTF	TGTGCCAGCAGCCACTCCGGCAGCGACTATGGCTACACCTTC
TRBV7-8	TRBJ1-2	-	-	CASSLGQGFYGYTF	TGTGCCAGCAGCTTAGGGCAGGGCTTCTACGGCTACACCTTC
TRBV14	TRBJ2-2	-	TRBD1	CASSKGQVLTGELFF	TGTGCCAGCAGTAAGGGACAGGTCCTCACCGGGGAGCTGTTTTTT
TRBV6-5	TRBJ2-4	-	TRBD1	CASSLTGAVKNIQYF	TGTGCCAGCAGTTTAACAGGGGCTGTCAAAAACATTCAGTACTTC
TRBV5-5	TRBJ1-4	few	TRBD1	CASRQADRGLATNEKLFF	TGTGCCAGCAGGCAAGCGGACAGGGGGCTCGCAACTAATGAAAAACTGTTTTTT
TRBV3-1/TRBV3-2	TRBJ1-1	once	-	CASSKGWAGAFF	TGTGCCAGCAGCAAGGGGTGGGCCGGGGCTTTCTTT
TRBV2	TRBJ1-3	-	-	CARATGNTIYF	TGTGCCAGGGCCACCGGAAACACCATATATTTT
TRBV19	TRBJ1-2	-	-	CASSGANYGYTF	TGTGCCAGTTCGGGGGCTAACTATGGCTACACCTTC
TRBV3-1/TRBV3-2	TRBJ2-2	few	TRBD1	CASRQQGAQGRTGELFF	TGTGCCAGCAGACAACAGGGGGCCCAGGGGAGGACCGGGGAGCTGTTTTTT
TRBV19	TRBJ2-3	-	TRBD1	CASRPGQGANTQYF	TGTGCCAGTCGGCCGGGACAGGGGGCAAATACGCAGTATTTT
TRBV7-9	TRBJ1-6	-	-	CASSPWTAYNSPLHF	TGTGCCAGCAGCCCCTGGACAGCCTATAATTCACCCCTCCACTTT
TRBV5-1	TRBJ1-5	once	TRBD1	CASSSGQGGQPQHF	TGCGCCAGCAGCTCCGGACAGGGAGGTCAGCCCCAGCATTTT
TRBV7-8	TRBJ1-2	-	TRBD1	CASSLAASGGRDGYTF	TGTGCCAGCAGCTTAGCGGCGTCAGGGGGCAGGGATGGCTACACCTTC
TRBV14	TRBJ2-7	-	-	CASSPNSYKNRVRHEQYF	TGTGCCAGCAGCCCGAACTCCTATAAGAACAGGGTAAGACACGAGCAGTACTTC
TRBV4-2	TRBJ1-5	-	TRBD1	CASSLQGSQPQHF	TGTGCCAGCAGCCTACAGGGGAGTCAGCCCCAGCATTTT
TRBV29-1	TRBJ1-2	-	-	CSVALRHSDYGYTF	TGCAGCGTTGCTCTTAGACACTCCGACTATGGCTACACCTTC
TRBV7-3	TRBJ2-2	once	TRBD1	CASSRQGINTGELFF	TGTGCCAGCAGCCGACAGGGCATAAACACCGGGGAGCTGTTTTTT
TRBV5-1	TRBJ2-6	-	TRBD1	CASSLEGAGGNSGANVLTF	TGCGCCAGCAGCTTGGAAGGTGCAGGGGGAAACTCTGGGGCCAACGTCCTGACTTTC
TRBV10-3	TRBJ2-3	-	TRBD2	CAINPGLWTDTQYF	TGTGCCATCAATCCGGGACTATGGACAGATACGCAGTATTTT
TRBV2	TRBJ1-5	-	-	CASRQGNQPQHF	TGTGCCAGCAGACAGGGTAATCAGCCCCAGCATTTT
TRBV5-1	TRBJ1-2	-	-	CASRILQGNYGYTF	TGCGCCAGCAGAATATTACAGGGAAACTATGGCTACACCTTC
TRBV5-6	TRBJ2-1	-	TRBD1	CASSPGQRINEQFF	TGTGCCAGCAGCCCGGGACAGCGGATCAATGAGCAGTTCTTC
TRBV2	TRBJ1-2	-	TRBD1	CASSVARDRAWSGYTF	TGTGCCAGCAGTGTAGCCCGGGACAGGGCGTGGAGTGGCTACACCTTC
TRBV6-1	TRBJ1-4	-	-	CASSEVRQSTNEKLFF	TGTGCCAGCAGTGAAGTCCGACAGTCAACTAATGAAAAACTGTTTTTT
TRBV19	TRBJ1-6	once	TRBD1	CASRSLDRGHSPLHF	TGTGCCAGTAGGTCCCTAGACAGGGGCCATTCACCCCTCCACTTT
TRBV5-6	TRBJ2-3	few	TRBD1	CASSFGTRGPDTQYF	TGTGCCAGCAGCTTTGGGACAAGGGGGCCAGATACGCAGTATTTT
TRBV2	TRBJ2-2	-	TRBD2	CASSPEGGTNTGELFF	TGTGCCAGCAGTCCCGAGGGAGGGACGAACACCGGGGAGCTGTTTTTT
TRBV11-2	TRBJ1-2	-	-	CASAPLYGYTF	TGTGCCAGCGCGCCTCTCTATGGCTACACCTTC
TRBV9	TRBJ1-3	-	-	CASNLNGGNTIYF	TGTGCCAGTAACTTAAATGGGGGGAACACCATATATTTT
TRBV7-9	TRBJ1-5	-	-	CATIQEEGQPQHF	TGTGCCACGATACAAGAGGAGGGCCAGCCCCAGCATTTT
TRBV5-6	TRBJ1-1	-	-	CASSLRRGINTEAFF	TGTGCCAGCAGCTTGCGAAGGGGGATAAACACTGAAGCTTTCTTT
TRBV28	TRBJ1-2	-	-	CASSTPALRVRSYGYTF	TGTGCCAGCAGTACCCCAGCCCTTCGGGTCCGGAGCTATGGCTACACCTTC
TRBV18	TRBJ2-3	-	-	CASTAYTDTQYF	TGTGCCAGCACCGCGTACACAGATACGCAGTATTTT
TRBV4-3	TRBJ2-1	-	TRBD2	CASSQEPSGATYNEQFF	TGCGCCAGCAGCCAAGAGCCTAGCGGGGCGACCTACAATGAGCAGTTCTTC
TRBV19	TRBJ1-2	-	-	CASSIFLGLYGYTF	TGTGCCAGTAGTATTTTTTTGGGGCTCTATGGCTACACCTTC
TRBV28	TRBJ2-1	-	TRBD1	CASRYRGGEQFF	TGTGCCAGCAGGTACAGGGGTGGGGAGCAGTTCTTC
TRBV10-3	TRBJ1-2	-	TRBD1	CAIGKGQGYGYTF	TGTGCCATCGGTAAAGGACAGGGATATGGCTACACCTTC
TRBV7-9	TRBJ2-3	-	-	CASSLEGSTDTQYF	TGTGCCAGCAGCTTAGAGGGGTCCACAGATACGCAGTATTTT
TRBV7-2	TRBJ1-2	once	TRBD1	CASSVRRGTAYGYTF	TGTGCCAGCAGCGTAAGAAGAGGGACAGCCTATGGCTACACCTTC
TRBV9	TRBJ1-1	-	-	CASSVGYTGEAFF	TGTGCCAGCAGCGTAGGTTACACAGGTGAAGCTTTCTTT
TRBV3-1/TRBV3-2	TRBJ2-2	-	-	CASSLRGVNTGELFF	TGTGCCAGCAGCCTGCGGGGAGTGAACACCGGGGAGCTGTTTTTT
TRBV6-1	TRBJ1-1	once	TRBD1	CASSVRDSRGNTEAFF	TGTGCCAGCAGTGTCCGGGACAGCCGGGGAAACACTGAAGCTTTCTTT
TRBV25-1	TRBJ1-1	-	-	CASSDRWTEAFF	TGTGCCAGCAGTGATCGGTGGACTGAAGCTTTCTTT
TRBV6-2/TRBV6-3	TRBJ2-1	once	-	CASSYGNTQGGFF	TGTGCCAGCAGTTACGGGAACACACAGGGTGGGTTCTTC
TRBV9	TRBJ2-2	-	-	CASSVVSTGELFF	TGTGCCAGCAGCGTAGTTAGTACCGGGGAGCTGTTTTTT
TRBV4-3	TRBJ1-1	-	-	CASSQDGRTEAFF	TGCGCCAGCAGCCAAGATGGGAGGACTGAAGCTTTCTTT
TRBV10-3	TRBJ2-3	few	TRBD2	CAISEGGGKGDTQYF	TGTGCCATCAGTGAAGGCGGGGGAAAGGGGGATACGCAGTATTTT
TRBV5-6	TRBJ1-2	-	TRBD1	CASNRDRRGYTF	TGTGCCAGCAACCGGGACAGACGTGGCTACACCTTC
TRBV28	TRBJ1-2	-	-	CGVEVYGYTF	TGTGGGGTCGAGGTTTATGGCTACACCTTC
TRBV28	TRBJ2-1	once	-	CASSHPRWRNEQFF	TGTGCCAGCAGCCACCCACGATGGAGGAATGAGCAGTTCTTC
TRBV7-2	TRBJ2-5	-	-	CASSLLPVGSAGETQYF	TGTGCCAGCAGCCTGCTGCCCGTCGGGTCGGCTGGGGAGACCCAGTACTTC
TRBV15	TRBJ1-4	few	-	CATSIYGREGEKLFF	TGTGCCACCAGCATCTACGGGAGGGAAGGTGAAAAACTGTTTTTT
TRBV2	TRBJ2-3	-	-	CAGRETDTQYF	TGTGCCGGCCGGGAGACAGATACGCAGTATTTT